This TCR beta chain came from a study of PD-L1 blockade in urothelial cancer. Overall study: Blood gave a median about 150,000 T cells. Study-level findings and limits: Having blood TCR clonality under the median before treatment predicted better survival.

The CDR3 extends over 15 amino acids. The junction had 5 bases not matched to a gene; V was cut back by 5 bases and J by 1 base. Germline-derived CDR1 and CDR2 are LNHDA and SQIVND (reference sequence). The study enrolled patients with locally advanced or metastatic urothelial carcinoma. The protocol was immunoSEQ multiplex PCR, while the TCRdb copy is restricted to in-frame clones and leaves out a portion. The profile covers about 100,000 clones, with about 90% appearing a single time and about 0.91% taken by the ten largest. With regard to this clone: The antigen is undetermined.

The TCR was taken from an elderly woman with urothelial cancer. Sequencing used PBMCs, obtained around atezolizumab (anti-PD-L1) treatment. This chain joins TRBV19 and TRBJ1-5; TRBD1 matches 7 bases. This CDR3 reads CASSFHRGSNQPQHF. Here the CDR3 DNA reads TGTGCCAGTAGTTTCCACAGGGGAAGCAATCAGCCCCAGCATTTT.